This T cell receptor (beta chain) derives from a study of blood T cells in healthy people across ages (dated by TCRdb to between 2015 and 2017). Context from the whole study: In model experiments, roughly one uniquely barcoded TCR beta cDNA molecule per two T cells was captured by template switching. Using deep sequencing normalized with unique cDNA molecular identifiers, the study measured how TCR beta repertoire diversity changes with age. The study analyzed two additional independent replicas of 1 million unique cDNA reads from the same blood draw for two donors, one aged 18 to 30 and one aged 80 or older. To avoid experimental bias, donors of different ages were distributed randomly across sequencing lanes. Donors were grouped into four age groups: young (average roughly 15 years), middle-aged (approximately 41), aged (about 60) and long-lived (just over 80). The research as a whole found: The long-lived group showed more naive CD4+ T cells, fewer expanded clones and increased TCR diversity than the aged group, suggesting age selection. There was a strong correlation between observed TCR beta diversity and the percentage of naive T cells measured by flow cytometry. Bulk unsorted PBMC profiling prevented conclusive comparison of naive and antigen-experienced compartments. Total diversity estimates from one million sequenced T cells were considered lower bounds and underestimates. Donor CMV infection status was unknown, potentially confounding age-related changes in expanded clonotypes. As age increased, observed TCR beta diversity per million T cells dropped in a roughly linear way, and a significant reduction was already evident by age 40.

Donors were 30 to 45 systemically healthy Caucasian individuals from Russia aged roughly 6 to 90 years. Ten milliliters of peripheral blood were drawn from each donor into EDTA-treated Vacutainer tubes. Ficoll-Paque density-gradient centrifugation was used to isolate PBMCs, with at least 6.5 million per sample. Trizol reagent was used to extract total RNA from the PBMCs, yielding at least 5 micrograms per sample. The percentages of naive CD45RAhigh/CD27high T cells were determined by flow cytometry on a PBMC aliquot from every donor. Library preparation was by 5' RACE. Sequencer: Illumina HiSeq 2500. The second PCR ran for roughly 7 to 12 cycles and used a J-beta primer mix along with a sample-barcoded 5' primer. Each TCR beta cDNA molecule received a unique molecular identifier from a template-switch 5' adaptor carrying 12 random nucleotides. Each sample yielded at least 2.5 million CDR3-containing paired-end reads. All of the RNA was converted into first-strand cDNA using the Mint cDNA synthesis kit, with a TRBC-specific oligonucleotide serving as the primer. All cDNA was treated with uracil-DNA glycosylase and then went through a first 18-cycle PCR with the universal primers M1SS and BC2_uni_R. The authors processed their data as follows. For normalization, 1 million high-quality reads, each with a distinct molecular identifier, were randomly selected from each sample. Instead of being binned into consensus sequences, reads with shared molecular identifiers were discarded. CDR3 identification, clonotype clustering and error correction used MiTCR with a Q25 quality threshold and the strictest error-elimination algorithm. A nonparametric unseen species model using Euler transformation provided a lower-bound estimate of total TCR beta diversity. TCRdb reworked the public reads: Q25 trimming with fastp, MiXCR clone assembly, productive beta chains retained. When rows share a CDR3 protein, they turn into one entry using the most common DNA and genes. The V and J calls, along with clone size, are taken from TCRdb and not from the paper's own processing. Here the sample has 600,000 to 650,000 distinct CDR3 sequences; roughly 58% occur a single time. Around 37% of the sample lies in the top ten.

To note about this clonotype: This receptor's antigen is unknown. It has no much larger one-base neighbor in the sample; base qualities were not kept.

Sequenced material: blood. The receptor comes from a man aged 60-69 years in good health.

The CDR3 here reads CASSYARGAYNEQFF. The nucleotide sequence is given as TGTGCCAGCAGTTACGCGAGGGGGGCCTACAATGAGCAGTTCTTC. The sequence links TRBV6-6 to TRBJ2-1; the D gene could be either TRBD1 or TRBD2, each agreeing at 6 bases. Including cysteine and phenylalanine, the CDR3 has 15 amino acids. Only the CDR3 DNA is retained, 45 bases long and in frame from the first base. CDR1 and CDR2, looked up from the germline V gene (reference sequence), are MNHNY and SVGAGI. Trimming at the junction amounts to 2 bases on V and 2 bases on J, and the germline ends lie 10 bases apart.